Shown below are 25 T cell receptor beta chains from a single sample sequenced in a study of read filtering for tumor transcriptome and immune sequencing. From approximately 400 ng of RNA, a library with molecular barcoded alpha/delta and beta/gamma adaptors was made. Each CDR3 protein gets one entry after TCRdb re-called the reads with MiXCR. The repertoire holds around 48,000 distinct CDR3 sequences, around 20% seen once, with 15% in the top ten. Sequencing was carried out using a population of CD138-negative cells sorted from bone marrow. The receptors shown here come from a donor at least 40 years old with multiple myeloma.

A word on this clonotype: This may come from a read error, since a much larger clone is one base off. The V and J genes are TRBV12-3 or TRBV12-4 and TRBJ2-6; the D gene is possibly TRBD2 (5 bases). This CDR3 has 15 amino acids. V gave up 8 bases and J gave up 2 bases, with 13 bases separating them. The CDR3, as DNA: TGTGCCAGCTCCTCGACCGGGGCTGGGGCCAACGTCCTGACTTTC. Amino acids: CASSSTGAGANVLTF.

With respect to this clonotype: Germline is not matched at one junction end, which may reflect a read error. V is TRBV29-1 and J is TRBJ2-1, with a tentative D call TRBD1 (6 bases). Germline CDR1 SQVTM, CDR2 ANQGSEA. This CDR3 region has 13 residues. In nucleotides, the CDR3 is TGCAGAGTTGGGGTACAGGGCTTCAATGAGCAGTTCTTC. Amino acid sequence: CRVGVQGFNEQFF.

This clonotype was seen ten or more times. The V gene is TRBV15, the J gene TRBJ2-3; 9 nucleotides align to TRBD2. V shed 0 bases and J 2 bases; nucleotides not matched to a gene: 12. This CDR3 has 19 amino acids. The V gene's germline CDR1 is LNHNV and CDR2 YYDKDF (reference sequence). The CDR3 here is CATSREPRASGTYTDTQYF. CDR3 sequence (DNA): TGTGCCACCAGCAGAGAACCCAGGGCTAGCGGGACCTACACAGATACGCAGTATTTT.

This clonotype was observed at least ten times. The chain recombines TRBV3-1 with TRBJ1-1; D call uncertain. Germline CDR1 and CDR2: LGHDT and YNNKEL (reference sequence). The length of the CDR3 is 14 residues. Trimming removed 4 bases from V and 3 bases from J, with 12 bases in between. The CDR3: CASSPGQEHTEAFF. For the CDR3, the DNA is TGTGCCAGCAGCCCTGGGCAGGAACACACTGAAGCTTTCTTT.

This clonotype was seen a few times. The chain couples TRBV6-6 to TRBJ1-1; no firm D call. Trimming cost V 7 bases and J 8 bases, with 11 bases left between them. The CDR3 runs 11 residues. Germline CDR1 is MNHNY and CDR2 is SVGAGI (reference sequence). The CDR3 DNA sequence: TGTGCCAGCATACGAAGGTCCGAAGCTTTCTTT. It translates to CASIRRSEAFF.

This clonotype was detected many times. The chain combines TRBV29-1 with TRBJ2-5; 9 bases agree with TRBD2. V dropped 4 bases and J dropped 1; count of bases not matched to a gene: 4. The CDR3 contains 14 residues. CDR1 and CDR2 from the germline V gene are SQVTM and ANQGSEA. DNA for the CDR3: TGCAGCGTTGGTAGAGCGGGAGGCCAAGAGACCCAGTACTTC. This gives the protein CSVGRAGGQETQYF.

Note on this clonotype: It differs at one base from a far larger clone, so likely a read error. The chain joins TRBV7-6 to TRBJ2-1; D is ambiguous. Germline lookup yields CDR1 SGHVS and CDR2 FNYEAQ. V was cut by 7 bases and J by 9 bases, with 13 bases left in between. The CDR3 spans 12 residues. This CDR3 is CASISPRGEQFF. CDR3 sequence (DNA): TGTGCCAGCATCTCACCCCGTGGTGAGCAGTTCTTC.

In this sample, this clonotype turned up many times. The rearrangement joins TRBV5-1 to TRBJ2-5, with D hard to call. Germline CDR1 is SGHRS and CDR2 is YFSETQ. This CDR3 spans 15 amino acids. With 4 bases removed from V and 5 bases from J, the gap between germline ends came to 18 bases. The CDR3: CASSLERAVDETQYF. The CDR3 DNA sequence: TGCGCCAGCAGCCTAGAACGGGCGGTGGATGAGACCCAGTACTTC.

This clonotype has at least ten counts. V usage is TRBV6-2 or TRBV6-3 and J usage is TRBJ2-7; D remains ambiguous. CDR1 is MNHEY and CDR2 is SVGEGT in the germline V gene. The CDR3 runs 12 residues. V was shortened by 2 bases and J by 2 bases, with 4 bases between the two germline ends. The CDR3 protein is CASSYGTYEQYF. The CDR3 bases are TGTGCCAGCAGTTACGGGACCTACGAGCAGTACTTC.

To note about this clonotype: A much more abundant neighbour one base away suggests this may be a read error. The CDR3 nucleotides read TGCGGCGTTGAAGTAGGGGTTACCGTTGGCTACACCTTC. Its translation is CGVEVGVTVGYTF. J is TRBJ1-2 and V is TRBV29-1; perhaps TRBD1 as D (5 bases). The CDR3 runs to 13 residues. Germline V gives CDR1 SQVTM, CDR2 ANQGSEA.

This clonotype came up many times. The J gene is TRBJ2-7, the V gene TRBV2; D gene unclear. CDR1 SNHLY and CDR2 FYNNEI come from the germline V gene. Trimming pared 8 bases from V and 3 bases from J, leaving 8 bases between. The CDR3 spans 11 residues. The DNA of the CDR3 is TGTGCCAGCGAGGCAGTCTACGAGCAGTACTTC. This translates into CASEAVYEQYF.

In its sample, this clonotype was seen many times. The chain recombines TRBV14 with TRBJ2-3; D is perhaps TRBD1 or TRBD2 (5 bases each). This CDR3 contains 16 residues. V lost 0 bases, J lost 5 bases, and 15 bases lay in between. CDR1 is SGHDN and CDR2 is FVKESK in the germline V gene. The CDR3 loop is CASSQDGQRGKDTQYF. CDR3 sequence (DNA): TGTGCCAGCAGCCAAGATGGGCAGAGGGGTAAAGATACGCAGTATTTT.

Note on this clonotype: It may be a read error: a sequence one base away is much more abundant. The chain uses TRBV5-1 and TRBJ2-2, with D possibly TRBD2 on 5 matching bases. CDR1 and CDR2 from the germline V gene are SGHRS and YFSETQ. The CDR3 contains 12 residues. CDR3 loop: CASSLLTGVLFF. DNA of the CDR3: TGCGCCAGCAGCTTGCTCACCGGGGTGCTGTTTTTT.

In the case of this clonotype: A far larger clone is one nucleotide away, so this likely arose from a read error. The rearrangement joins TRBV7-9 to TRBJ2-1; 7 nucleotides match TRBD1. The CDR3 consists of 13 residues. CDR1 is SEHNR and CDR2 is FQNEAQ in the germline V gene (reference sequence). The DNA of the CDR3 is TGTGCCAGCAGCTTATTAGGGGGCAATGAGCAGTCCTTC. Encoded protein: CASSLLGGNEQSF.

The chain has TRBV12-3 or TRBV12-4 and TRBJ2-3; 10 nucleotides agree with TRBD1. The CDR3 spans 15 residues. V shed 6 bases and J 4 bases; nucleotides not matched to a gene: 7. CDR3 loop: CASRPGTGVSDTQYF. CDR3 sequence (DNA): TGTGCCAGCAGACCCGGGACAGGGGTGTCAGATACGCAGTATTTT.

This clonotype was observed many times. CDR3 in amino acids: CASMSGGDGANVLTF. Written as DNA, the CDR3 is TGTGCCAGCATGTCAGGGGGCGATGGGGCCAACGTCCTGACTTTC. V is TRBV7-8 and J is TRBJ2-6, with TRBD1 matching 8 bases. The trim removed 7 bases at V and 3 bases at J, leaving 5 bases unmatched. The germline CDR1 and CDR2 sequences are SGHVS and FQNEAQ. The CDR3 covers 15 residues.

This clonotype appeared once. This likely reflects a read error, since a far larger clone is one base away. The chain combines TRBV5-8 with TRBJ2-1, with D possibly TRBD1 on 5 matching bases. Germline-derived CDR1 and CDR2 are SGHTS and YDEGEE. There are 13 residues in the CDR3. CDR3 sequence (DNA): TGTGCCAGCAGCTTCCCAGGGCGACGAGAGCTGTTCTTC. This gives the protein CASSFPGRRELFF.

This clonotype came up many times. The rearrangement links TRBV29-1 to TRBJ2-3; TRBD2 might be the D (6 bases). This CDR3 has 14 amino acids. Germline loops: CDR1 SQVTM, CDR2 ANQGSEA. V was cut by 6 bases and J by 5 bases, with 18 bases left in between. The CDR3 region is CSVLSGGAIDTQYF. CDR3 nucleotide sequence: TGCAGCGTCCTTAGCGGAGGAGCGATAGATACGCAGTATTTT.

This clonotype turned up a few times. The CDR3 loop is CAISDRQGGTEAFF. The CDR3 DNA reads TGTGCCATCAGTGATCGACAGGGGGGCACTGAAGCTTTCTTT. The chain has TRBV10-3 and TRBJ1-1; the match to TRBD1 covers 9 bases. V shed 3 bases and J 4 bases; nucleotides not matched to a gene: 3. There are 14 residues in the CDR3. Germline V gene lookup returns CDR1 ENHRY and CDR2 SYGVKD.

This clonotype was counted between two and nine times. The chain couples TRBV6-5 to TRBJ1-1; the match to TRBD1 covers 11 bases. The CDR3 covers 16 residues. Unmatched junction bases numbered 9, after V lost 5 bases and J lost 4 bases. Germline V lookup: CDR1 MNHEY, CDR2 SVGAGI. The CDR3 sequence: CASSPGQGGGLTEAFF. In nucleotides, the CDR3 is TGTGCCAGCAGTCCGGGACAGGGGGGGGGGCTCACTGAAGCTTTCTTT.

This clonotype was seen at least ten times. The rearrangement joins TRBV4-3 to TRBJ2-3, with TRBD2 identical over 8 bases. The CDR3 sequence is 17 residues long. The germline gives CDR1 LGHNA, CDR2 YSLEER. With 1 base clipped from V and 4 bases from J, the junction kept 10 bases outside the gene matches. The CDR3 region is CASSQALTSGDADTQYF. The CDR3 bases are TGCGCCAGCAGCCAAGCCCTTACTAGCGGAGACGCAGATACGCAGTATTTT.

Note on this clonotype: This sequence may be a read error, since a much larger clone differs from it by one base. This sequence joins TRBV12-3 or TRBV12-4 and TRBJ1-1; 7 positions agree with TRBD1. The CDR3 loop spans 15 amino acids. Trimming cost V 1 base and J 1 base; bases outside gene matches: 3. CDR3 loop: CASSLESGGNTEAFF. In DNA, the CDR3 is TGTGCCAGCAGTTTAGAGTCAGGGGGGAACACTGAAGCTTTCTTT.

This clonotype was seen repeatedly, ten times or more. The chain is built from TRBV7-2 and TRBJ2-1, with TRBD2 matching 10 bases. This CDR3 contains 16 residues. Germline CDR1 SGHTA, CDR2 FQGNSA. Losses at the gene ends were 2 bases for V and 1 base for J; bases not matched to a gene: 2. CDR3 loop: CASSLTSGTSYNEQFF. The DNA for the CDR3 is TGTGCCAGCAGCTTAACTAGCGGGACTTCCTACAATGAGCAGTTCTTC.

This clonotype was recorded many times. The chain recombines TRBV19 with TRBJ2-1, with 7 nucleotides matching TRBD2. Germline-derived CDR1 and CDR2 are LNHDA and SQIVND (reference sequence). Trimming cost V 7 bases and J 1 base; bases outside gene matches: 10. This CDR3 is 16 amino acids long. For the CDR3, the DNA is TGTGCCAGTACCCTACGCGGGAGTGGGTCCTACAATGAGCAGTTCTTC. It translates to CASTLRGSGSYNEQFF.

This clonotype was seen repeatedly, ten times or more. This chain links TRBV28 with TRBJ1-5; D is unresolved. Trimming stripped 6 bases from V and 3 bases from J, with 12 bases between. In germline, CDR1 is MDHEN, CDR2 SYDVKM. This CDR3 spans 14 amino acids. The CDR3 nucleotides are TGTGCCAGCAGCCCTTTGGATTTCAATCAGCCCCAGCATTTT. It specifies CASSPLDFNQPQHF.